This T cell receptor beta chain was retrieved from a study of glioma-infiltrating T cells. General study findings and limits: CDR3 overlap between tissue and blood was very small.

Amplification of TCR alpha and beta CDR3 regions from RNA used iRepertoire nested multiplex PCR. One-step reverse transcription and amplification started from approximately 100-400 ng of tissue mRNA or PBMC total RNA. TCRdb itself ran the multiplex PCR reads through MiXCR, one entry per CDR3 protein. The sample consists of around 120,000 distinct CDR3 sequences, roughly a quarter of them appearing once. The CDR3 spans 11 residues. Germline CDR1 KGHSH, CDR2 LQKENI. About this clonotype: Its specificity is not known. One junction end does not reproduce the germline sequence, and a read error may be involved.

Sequencing was carried out using glioma tissue, nonneoplastic brain tissue, or PBMCs (not recorded which). The sequence came from a human donor with low-grade glioma or glioblastoma, undergoing nonglioma brain surgery, or in good health (not recorded which). The chain is built from TRBV18 and TRBJ2-5, with D uncertain. The CDR3 nucleotides read TGTGCCAGCTCACCAGAAGAGGCCCAGTACTTC. This sequence encodes CASSPEEAQYF. Filled out from reference TRBV18 and TRBJ2-5, the complete variable domain reads NAGVMQNPRHLVRRRGQEARLRCSPMKGHSHVYWYRQLPEEGLKFMVYLQKENIIDESGMPKERFSAEFPKEGPSILRIQQVVRGDSAAYFCASSPEEAQYFGPGTRLLVL.